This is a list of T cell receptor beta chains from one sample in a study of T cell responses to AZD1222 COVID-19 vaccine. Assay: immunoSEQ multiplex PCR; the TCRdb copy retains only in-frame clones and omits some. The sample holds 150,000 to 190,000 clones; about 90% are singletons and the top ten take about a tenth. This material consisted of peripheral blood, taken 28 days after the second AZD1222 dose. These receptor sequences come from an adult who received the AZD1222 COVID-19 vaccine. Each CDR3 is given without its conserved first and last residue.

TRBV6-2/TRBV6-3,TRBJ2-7,ASSYRPSSYEQY
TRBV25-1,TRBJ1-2,ASSETGYGYT
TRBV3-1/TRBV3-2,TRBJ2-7,ASSREGGGYEQY
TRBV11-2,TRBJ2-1,ASSYLVGGRGEQF
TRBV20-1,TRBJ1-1,SAGPSTEAF
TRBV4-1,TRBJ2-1,ASSQIPGQAGGINEQF
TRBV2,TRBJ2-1,ASSVTRDEQF
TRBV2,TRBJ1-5,ASSERRDRGNQPQH
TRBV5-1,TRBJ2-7,ASRTSGAYEQY
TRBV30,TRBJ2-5,AWSVQASGSKTQY